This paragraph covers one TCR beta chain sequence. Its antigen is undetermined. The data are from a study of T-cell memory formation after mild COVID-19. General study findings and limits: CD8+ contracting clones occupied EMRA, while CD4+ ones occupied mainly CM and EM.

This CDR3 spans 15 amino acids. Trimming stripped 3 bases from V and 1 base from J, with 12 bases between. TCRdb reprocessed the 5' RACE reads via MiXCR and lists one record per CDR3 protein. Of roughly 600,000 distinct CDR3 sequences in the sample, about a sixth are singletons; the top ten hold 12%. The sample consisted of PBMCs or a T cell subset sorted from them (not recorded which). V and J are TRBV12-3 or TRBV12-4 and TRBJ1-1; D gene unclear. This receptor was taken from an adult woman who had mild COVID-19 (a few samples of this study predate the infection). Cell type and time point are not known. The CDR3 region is CASSFGRKGNTEAFF. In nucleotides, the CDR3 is TGTGCCAGCAGTTTTGGAAGGAAGGGGAACACTGAAGCTTTCTTT.